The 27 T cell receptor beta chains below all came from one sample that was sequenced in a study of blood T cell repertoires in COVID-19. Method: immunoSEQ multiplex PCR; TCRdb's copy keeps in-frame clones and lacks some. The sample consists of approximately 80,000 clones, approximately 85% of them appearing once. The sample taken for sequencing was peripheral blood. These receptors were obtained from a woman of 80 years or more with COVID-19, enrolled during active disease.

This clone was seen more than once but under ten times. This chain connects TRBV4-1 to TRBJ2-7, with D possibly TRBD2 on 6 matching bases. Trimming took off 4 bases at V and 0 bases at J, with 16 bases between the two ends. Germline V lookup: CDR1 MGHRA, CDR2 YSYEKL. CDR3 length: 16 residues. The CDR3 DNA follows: TGCGCCAGCAGCCCGAGGGGCCAGGGACTCTCCTACGAGCAGTACTTC. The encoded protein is CASSPRGQGLSYEQYF.

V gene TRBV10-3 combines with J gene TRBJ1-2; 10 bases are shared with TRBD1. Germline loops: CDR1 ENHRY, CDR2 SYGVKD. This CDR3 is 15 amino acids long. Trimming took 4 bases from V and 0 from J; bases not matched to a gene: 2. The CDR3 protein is CAISGTGGTNYGYTF. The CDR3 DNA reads TGTGCCATCAGTGGGACAGGGGGGACTAACTATGGCTACACCTTC.

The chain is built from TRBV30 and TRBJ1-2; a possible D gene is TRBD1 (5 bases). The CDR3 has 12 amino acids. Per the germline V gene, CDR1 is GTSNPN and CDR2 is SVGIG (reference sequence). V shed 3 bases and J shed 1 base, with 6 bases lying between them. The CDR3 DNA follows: TGTGCCTGGAGCGACAGTAACTATGGCTACACCTTC. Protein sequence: CAWSDSNYGYTF.

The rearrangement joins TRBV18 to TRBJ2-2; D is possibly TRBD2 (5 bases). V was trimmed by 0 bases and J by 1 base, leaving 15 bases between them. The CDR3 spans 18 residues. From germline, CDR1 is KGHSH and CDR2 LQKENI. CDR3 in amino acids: CASSPPNQRGLNTGELFF. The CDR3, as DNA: TGTGCCAGCTCACCACCGAACCAGCGAGGGTTGAACACCGGGGAGCTGTTTTTT.

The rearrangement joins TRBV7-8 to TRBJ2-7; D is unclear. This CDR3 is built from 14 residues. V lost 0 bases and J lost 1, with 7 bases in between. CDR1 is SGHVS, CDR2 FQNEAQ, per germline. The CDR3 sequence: CASSLATQSYEQYF. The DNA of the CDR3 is TGTGCCAGCAGCTTAGCGACACAGTCCTACGAGCAGTACTTC.

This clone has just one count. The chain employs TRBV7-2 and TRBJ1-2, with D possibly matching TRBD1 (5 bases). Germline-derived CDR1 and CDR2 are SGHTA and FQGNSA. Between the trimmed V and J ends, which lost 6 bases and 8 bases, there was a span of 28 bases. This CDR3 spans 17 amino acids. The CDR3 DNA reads TGTGCCAGCAGACGTTCCTCCGGGACTGATGAAACGAGGGGCTACACCTTC. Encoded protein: CASRRSSGTDETRGYTF. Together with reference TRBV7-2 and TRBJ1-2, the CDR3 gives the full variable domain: GAGVSQSPSNKVTEKGKDVELRCDPISGHTALYWYRQSLGQGLEFLIYFQGNSAPDKSGLPSDRFSAERTGGSVSTLTIQRTQQEDSAVYLCASRRSSGTDETRGYTFGSGTRLTVV.

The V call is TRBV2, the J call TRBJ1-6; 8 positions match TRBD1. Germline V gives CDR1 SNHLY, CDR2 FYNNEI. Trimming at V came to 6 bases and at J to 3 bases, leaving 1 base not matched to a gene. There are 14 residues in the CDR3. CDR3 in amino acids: CASRGQGYNSPLHF. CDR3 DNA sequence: TGTGCCAGCAGAGGACAGGGCTATAATTCACCCCTCCACTTT.

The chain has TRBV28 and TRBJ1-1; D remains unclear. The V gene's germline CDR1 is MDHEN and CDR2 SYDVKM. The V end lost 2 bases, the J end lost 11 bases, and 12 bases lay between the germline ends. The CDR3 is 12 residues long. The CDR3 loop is CASSLVRQVAFF. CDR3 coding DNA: TGTGCCAGCAGTTTAGTGAGACAAGTGGCTTTCTTT.

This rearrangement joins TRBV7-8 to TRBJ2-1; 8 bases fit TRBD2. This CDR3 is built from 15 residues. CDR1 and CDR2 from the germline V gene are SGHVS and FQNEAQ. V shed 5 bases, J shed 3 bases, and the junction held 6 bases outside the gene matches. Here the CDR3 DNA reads TGTGCCAGCAGCCCCAATAGCGGGATCTACAATGAGCAGTTCTTC. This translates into CASSPNSGIYNEQFF.

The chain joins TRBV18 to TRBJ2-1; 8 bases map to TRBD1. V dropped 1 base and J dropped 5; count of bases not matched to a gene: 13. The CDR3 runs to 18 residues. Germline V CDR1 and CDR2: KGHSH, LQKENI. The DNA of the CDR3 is TGTGCCAGCTCACCACGAGTTGGACAGGGATCCGCCGACAATGAGCAGTTCTTC. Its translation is CASSPRVGQGSADNEQFF.

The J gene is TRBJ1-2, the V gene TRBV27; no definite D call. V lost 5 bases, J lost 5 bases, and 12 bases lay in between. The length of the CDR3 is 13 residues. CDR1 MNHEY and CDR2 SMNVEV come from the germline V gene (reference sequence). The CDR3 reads CASSPWQRYGYTF. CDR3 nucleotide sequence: TGTGCCAGCAGTCCCTGGCAGCGGTATGGCTACACCTTC.

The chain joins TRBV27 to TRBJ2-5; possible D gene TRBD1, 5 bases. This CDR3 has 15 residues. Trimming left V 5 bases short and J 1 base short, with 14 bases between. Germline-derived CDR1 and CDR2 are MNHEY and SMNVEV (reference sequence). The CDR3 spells CASSNFGAVQETQYF. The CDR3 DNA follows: TGTGCCAGCAGTAACTTTGGGGCAGTCCAAGAGACCCAGTACTTC.

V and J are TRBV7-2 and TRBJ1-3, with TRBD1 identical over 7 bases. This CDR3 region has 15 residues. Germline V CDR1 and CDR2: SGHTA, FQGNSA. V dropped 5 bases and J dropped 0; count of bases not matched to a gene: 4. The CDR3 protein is CASSTRQGSGNTIYF. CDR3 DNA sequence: TGTGCCAGCAGCACCCGACAGGGCTCTGGAAACACCATATATTTT. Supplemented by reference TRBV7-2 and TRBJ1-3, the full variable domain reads GAGVSQSPSNKVTEKGKDVELRCDPISGHTALYWYRQSLGQGLEFLIYFQGNSAPDKSGLPSDRFSAERTGGSVSTLTIQRTQQEDSAVYLCASSTRQGSGNTIYFGEGSWLTVV.

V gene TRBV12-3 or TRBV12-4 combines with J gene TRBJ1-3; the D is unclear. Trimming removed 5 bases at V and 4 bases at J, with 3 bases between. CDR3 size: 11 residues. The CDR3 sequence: CASSLGNTIYF. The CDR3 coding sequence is TGTGCCAGCAGTCTAGGAAACACCATATATTTT.

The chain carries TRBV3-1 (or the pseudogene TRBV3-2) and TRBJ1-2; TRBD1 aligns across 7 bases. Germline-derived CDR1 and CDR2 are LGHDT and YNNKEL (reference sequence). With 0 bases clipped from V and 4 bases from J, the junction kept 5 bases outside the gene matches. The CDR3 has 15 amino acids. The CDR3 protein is CASSQDLGQLYGYTF. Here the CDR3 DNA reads TGTGCCAGCAGCCAAGATCTGGGACAGCTCTATGGCTACACCTTC.

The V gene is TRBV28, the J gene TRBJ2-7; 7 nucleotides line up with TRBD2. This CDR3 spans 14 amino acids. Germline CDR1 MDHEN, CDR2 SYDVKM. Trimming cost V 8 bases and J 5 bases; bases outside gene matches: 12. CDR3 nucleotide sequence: TGTGCCAGCTGCATCTGGCGGGGGATCGACGAGCAGTACTTC. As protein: CASCIWRGIDEQYF.

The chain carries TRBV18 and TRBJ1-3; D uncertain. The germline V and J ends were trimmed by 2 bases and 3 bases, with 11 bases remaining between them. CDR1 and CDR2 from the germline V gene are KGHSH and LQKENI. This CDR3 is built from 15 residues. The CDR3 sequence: CASSPLVGFGNTIYF. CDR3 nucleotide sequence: TGTGCCAGCTCACCATTGGTGGGCTTTGGAAACACCATATATTTT.

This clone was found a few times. CDR3: CASSLSASGVGTQYF. The CDR3 DNA is TGTGCCAGCAGCTTATCGGCTAGCGGGGTGGGGACCCAGTACTTC. The chain has TRBV7-2 and TRBJ2-5, with TRBD2 identical over 9 bases. CDR1 and CDR2 from the germline V gene are SGHTA and FQGNSA. The CDR3 length is 15 residues. V was pared by 2 bases and J by 7 bases, with 8 bases of the junction left unmatched.

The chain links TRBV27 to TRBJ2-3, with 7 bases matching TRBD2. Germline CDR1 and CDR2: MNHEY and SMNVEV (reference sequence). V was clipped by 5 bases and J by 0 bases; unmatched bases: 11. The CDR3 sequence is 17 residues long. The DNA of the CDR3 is TGTGCCAGCAGTCTTCGACTGCTAGCGGCTAGCACAGATACGCAGTATTTT. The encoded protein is CASSLRLLAASTDTQYF.

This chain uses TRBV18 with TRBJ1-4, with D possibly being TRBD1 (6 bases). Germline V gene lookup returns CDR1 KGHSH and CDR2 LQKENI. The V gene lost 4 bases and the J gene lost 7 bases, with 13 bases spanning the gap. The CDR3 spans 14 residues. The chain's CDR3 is CASSRDTIIEKLFF. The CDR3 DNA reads TGTGCCAGCTCACGGGACACGATTATTGAAAAACTGTTTTTT. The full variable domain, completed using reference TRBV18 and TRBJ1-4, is NAGVMQNPRHLVRRRGQEARLRCSPMKGHSHVYWYRQLPEEGLKFMVYLQKENIIDESGMPKERFSAEFPKEGPSILRIQQVVRGDSAAYFCASSRDTIIEKLFFGSGTQLSVL.

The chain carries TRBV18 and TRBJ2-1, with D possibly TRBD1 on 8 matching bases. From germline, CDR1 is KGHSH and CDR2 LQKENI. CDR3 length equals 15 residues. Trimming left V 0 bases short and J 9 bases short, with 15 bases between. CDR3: CASSPPGQGGIEQFF. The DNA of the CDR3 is TGTGCCAGCTCACCACCCGGACAGGGAGGGATTGAGCAGTTCTTC.

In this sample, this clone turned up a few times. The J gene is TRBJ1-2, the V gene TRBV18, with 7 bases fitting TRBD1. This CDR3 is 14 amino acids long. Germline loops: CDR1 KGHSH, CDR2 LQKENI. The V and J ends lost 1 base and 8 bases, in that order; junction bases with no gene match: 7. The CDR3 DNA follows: TGTGCCAGCTCACCACTGGACAGGCCTGGGGGCTACACCTTC. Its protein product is CASSPLDRPGGYTF.

In DNA form, the CDR3 reads TGCAGCGCCTACTACACTGAAGCTTTCTTT. It translates to CSAYYTEAFF. The genes are TRBV29-1 and TRBJ1-1, with D unclear. This CDR3 has 10 residues. Trimming cost V 7 bases and J 3 bases, with 6 bases left between them. Germline values: CDR1 SQVTM, CDR2 ANQGSEA. The whole variable domain, remainder taken from reference TRBV29-1 and TRBJ1-1, is SAVISQKPSRDICQRGTSLTIQCQVDSQVTMMFWYRQQPGQSLTLIATANQGSEATYESGFVIDKFPISRPNLTFSTLTVSNMSPEDSSIYLCSAYYTEAFFGQGTRLTVV.

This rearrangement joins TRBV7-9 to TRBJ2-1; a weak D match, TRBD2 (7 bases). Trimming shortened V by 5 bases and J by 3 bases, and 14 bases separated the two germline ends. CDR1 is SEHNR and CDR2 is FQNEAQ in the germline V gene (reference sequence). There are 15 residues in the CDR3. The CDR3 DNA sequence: TGTGCCAGCAGCGGGGGAGGGGGGAACTACAATGAGCAGTTCTTC. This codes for CASSGGGGNYNEQFF.

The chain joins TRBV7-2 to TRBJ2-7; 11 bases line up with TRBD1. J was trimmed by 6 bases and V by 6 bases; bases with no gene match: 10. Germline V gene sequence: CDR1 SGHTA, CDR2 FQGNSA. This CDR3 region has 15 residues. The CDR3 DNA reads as TGTGCCAGCAGTAGTGGGACAGGGGGTTGGTTCGAGCAGTACTTC. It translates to CASSSGTGGWFEQYF.

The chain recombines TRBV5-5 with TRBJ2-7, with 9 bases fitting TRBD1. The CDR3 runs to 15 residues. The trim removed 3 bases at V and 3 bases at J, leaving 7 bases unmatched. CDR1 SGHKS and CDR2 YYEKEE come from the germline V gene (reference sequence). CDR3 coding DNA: TGTGCCAGCAGCTCCAATCCGGGACAGGGCTACGAGCAGTACTTC. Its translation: CASSSNPGQGYEQYF.

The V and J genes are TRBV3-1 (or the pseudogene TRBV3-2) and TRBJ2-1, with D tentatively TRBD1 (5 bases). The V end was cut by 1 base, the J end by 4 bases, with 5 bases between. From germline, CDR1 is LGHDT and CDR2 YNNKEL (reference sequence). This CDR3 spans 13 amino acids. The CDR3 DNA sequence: TGTGCCAGCAGCCAAGCAGGGTACAATGAGCAGTTCTTC. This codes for CASSQAGYNEQFF.